This T cell receptor (beta chain) derives from a study of T cell repertoires in cytomegalovirus infection. Study information: Both CMV infection and a matching HLA type were indicated by public TCR beta signatures.

TCRdb redid the calling of the reads with MiXCR, one entry per CDR3 protein. The table shows 150,000 to 200,000 distinct CDR3 sequences, with around 14% occurring only once. V lost 3 bases to trimming and J lost 0 bases; unmatched junction nucleotides: 2. This CDR3 region has 16 residues. The germline V gene encodes CDR1 KGHSH and CDR2 LQKENI. The J gene is TRBJ1-5, the V gene TRBV18, with 10 bases that match TRBD1. The origin of this receptor is a human donor in good health (CMV status not recorded). Some clones in this sample may be carry-over from other donors' samples. Input material: PBMCs. In DNA form, the CDR3 reads TGTGCCAGCTCACCGGACAGGGGGTTTAGCAATCAGCCCCAGCATTTT. Encoded protein: CASSPDRGFSNQPQHF. The full variable domain, rest sourced from reference TRBV18 and TRBJ1-5, is NAGVMQNPRHLVRRRGQEARLRCSPMKGHSHVYWYRQLPEEGLKFMVYLQKENIIDESGMPKERFSAEFPKEGPSILRIQQVVRGDSAAYFCASSPDRGFSNQPQHFGDGTRLSIL.